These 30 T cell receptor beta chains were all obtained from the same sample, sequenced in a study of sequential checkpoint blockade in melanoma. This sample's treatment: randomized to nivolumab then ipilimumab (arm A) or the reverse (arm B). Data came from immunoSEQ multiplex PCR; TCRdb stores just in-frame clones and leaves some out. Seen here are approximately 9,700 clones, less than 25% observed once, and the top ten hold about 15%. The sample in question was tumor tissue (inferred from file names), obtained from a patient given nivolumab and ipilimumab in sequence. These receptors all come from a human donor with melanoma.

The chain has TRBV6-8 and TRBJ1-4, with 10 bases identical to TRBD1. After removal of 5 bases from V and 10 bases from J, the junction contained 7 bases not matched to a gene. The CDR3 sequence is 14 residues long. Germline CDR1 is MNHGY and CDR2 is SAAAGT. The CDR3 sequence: CASSGGTGDAKLFF. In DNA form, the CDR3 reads TGTGCCAGCAGTGGAGGGACAGGGGATGCAAAACTGTTTTTT.

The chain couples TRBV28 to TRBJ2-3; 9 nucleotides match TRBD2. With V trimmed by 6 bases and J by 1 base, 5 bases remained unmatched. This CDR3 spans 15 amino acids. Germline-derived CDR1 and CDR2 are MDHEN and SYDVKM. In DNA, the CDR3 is TGTGCCAGCAGCTTTAGCGGGAGTGGCACAGATACGCAGTATTTT. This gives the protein CASSFSGSGTDTQYF. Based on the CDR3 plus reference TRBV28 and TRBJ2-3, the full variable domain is DVKVTQSSRYLVKRTGEKVFLECVQDMDHENMFWYRQDPGLGLRLIYFSYDVKMKEKGDIPEGYSVSREKKERFSLILESASTNQTSMYLCASSFSGSGTDTQYFGPGTRLTVL.

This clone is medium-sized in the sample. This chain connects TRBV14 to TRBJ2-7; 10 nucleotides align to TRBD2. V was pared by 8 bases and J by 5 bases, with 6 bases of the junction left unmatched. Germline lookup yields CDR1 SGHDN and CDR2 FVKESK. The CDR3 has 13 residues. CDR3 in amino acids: CASRLAGDNEQYF. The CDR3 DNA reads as TGTGCCAGCCGGCTAGCGGGAGACAACGAGCAGTACTTC.

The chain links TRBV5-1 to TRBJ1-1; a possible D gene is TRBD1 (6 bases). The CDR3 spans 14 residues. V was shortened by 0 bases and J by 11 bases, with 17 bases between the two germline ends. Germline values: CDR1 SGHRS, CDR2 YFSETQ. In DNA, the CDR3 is TGCGCCAGCAGCTTGGAATTTTGGGGGCGGTCGGCTTTCTTT. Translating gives CASSLEFWGRSAFF.

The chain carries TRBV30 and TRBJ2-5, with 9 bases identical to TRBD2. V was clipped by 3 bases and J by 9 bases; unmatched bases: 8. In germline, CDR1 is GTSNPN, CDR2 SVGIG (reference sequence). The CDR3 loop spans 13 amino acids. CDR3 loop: CAWSPLREGAQYF. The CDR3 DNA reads TGTGCCTGGAGCCCCTTGCGGGAGGGCGCCCAGTACTTC.

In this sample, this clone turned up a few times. The CDR3 DNA follows: TGTGCCAGTAGTATTGGGTCCCGGGGGTCCCAGCCCCAGCATTTT. Amino acid sequence: CASSIGSRGSQPQHF. The rearrangement uses TRBV19 and TRBJ1-5; D perhaps matches TRBD1 (5 bases). The V gene lost 3 bases and the J gene lost 7 bases, with 16 bases spanning the gap. The germline V gene encodes CDR1 LNHDA and CDR2 SQIVND (reference sequence). The CDR3 runs 15 residues.

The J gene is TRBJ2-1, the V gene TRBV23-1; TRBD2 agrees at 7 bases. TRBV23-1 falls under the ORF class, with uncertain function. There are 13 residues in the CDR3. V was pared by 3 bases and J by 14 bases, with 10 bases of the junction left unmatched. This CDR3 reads CASSQDPGTTEFF. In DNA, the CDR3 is TGCGCCAGCAGTCAGGACCCCGGGACTACCGAGTTCTTC.

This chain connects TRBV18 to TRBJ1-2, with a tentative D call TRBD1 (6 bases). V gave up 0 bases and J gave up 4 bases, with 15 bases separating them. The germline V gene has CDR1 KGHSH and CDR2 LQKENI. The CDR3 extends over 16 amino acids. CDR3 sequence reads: CASSPPIGRGPYGYTF. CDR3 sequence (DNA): TGTGCCAGCTCACCACCTATAGGCAGGGGACCCTATGGCTACACCTTC.

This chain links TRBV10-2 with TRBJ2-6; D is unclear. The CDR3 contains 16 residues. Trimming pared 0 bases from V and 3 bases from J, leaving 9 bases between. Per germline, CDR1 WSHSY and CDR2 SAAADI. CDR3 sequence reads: CASSESHSNGANVLTF. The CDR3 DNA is TGCGCCAGCAGTGAGTCCCATTCCAATGGGGCCAACGTCCTGACTTTC.

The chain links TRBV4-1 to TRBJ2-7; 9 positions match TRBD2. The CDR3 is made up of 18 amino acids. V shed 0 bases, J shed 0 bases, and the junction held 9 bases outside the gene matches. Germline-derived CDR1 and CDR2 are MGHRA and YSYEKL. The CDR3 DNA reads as TGCGCCAGCAGCCAAGATCAGAGCGGGAGGCGGCCCTCCTACGAGCAGTACTTC. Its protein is CASSQDQSGRRPSYEQYF.

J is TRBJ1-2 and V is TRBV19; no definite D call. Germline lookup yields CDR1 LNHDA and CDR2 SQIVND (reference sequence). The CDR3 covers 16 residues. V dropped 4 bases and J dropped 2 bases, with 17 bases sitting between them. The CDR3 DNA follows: TGTGCCAGTAGTACGGGTCCAAGGGTCGGAAACTATGGCTACACCTTC. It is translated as CASSTGPRVGNYGYTF.

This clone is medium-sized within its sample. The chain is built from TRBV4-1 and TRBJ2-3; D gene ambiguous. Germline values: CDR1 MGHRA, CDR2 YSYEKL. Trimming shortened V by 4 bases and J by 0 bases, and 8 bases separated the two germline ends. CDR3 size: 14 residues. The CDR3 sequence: CASSLGPSTDTQYF. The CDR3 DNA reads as TGCGCCAGCAGCCTCGGACCTAGCACAGATACGCAGTATTTT.

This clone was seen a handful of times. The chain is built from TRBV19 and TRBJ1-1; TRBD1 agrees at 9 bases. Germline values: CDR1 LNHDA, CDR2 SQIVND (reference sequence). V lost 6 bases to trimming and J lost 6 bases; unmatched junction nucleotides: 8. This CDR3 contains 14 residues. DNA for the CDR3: TGTGCCAGTAGCCGACAGGGGGGTTGGGCTGAAGCTTTCTTT. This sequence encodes CASSRQGGWAEAFF. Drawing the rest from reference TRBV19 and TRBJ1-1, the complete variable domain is DGGITQSPKYLFRKEGQNVTLSCEQNLNHDAMYWYRQDPGQGLRLIYYSQIVNDFQKGDIAEGYSVSREKKESFPLTVTSAQKNPTAFYLCASSRQGGWAEAFFGQGTRLTVV.

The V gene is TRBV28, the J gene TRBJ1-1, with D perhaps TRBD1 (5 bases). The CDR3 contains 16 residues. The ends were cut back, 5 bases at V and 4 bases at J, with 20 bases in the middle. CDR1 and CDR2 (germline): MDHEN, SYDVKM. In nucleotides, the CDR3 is TGTGCCAGCAGTCCACTGATTACCCAGGGAAGCACTGAAGCTTTCTTT. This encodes CASSPLITQGSTEAFF.

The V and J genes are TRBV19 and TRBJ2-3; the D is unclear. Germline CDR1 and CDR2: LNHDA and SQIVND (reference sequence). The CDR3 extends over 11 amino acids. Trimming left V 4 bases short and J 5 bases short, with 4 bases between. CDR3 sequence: CASSNGDTQYF. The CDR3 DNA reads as TGTGCCAGTAGTAATGGAGATACGCAGTATTTT.

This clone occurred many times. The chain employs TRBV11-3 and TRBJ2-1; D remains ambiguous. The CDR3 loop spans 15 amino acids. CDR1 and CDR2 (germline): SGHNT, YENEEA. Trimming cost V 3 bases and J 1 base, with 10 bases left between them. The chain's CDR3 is CASSLGGSSYNEQFF. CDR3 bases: TGTGCCAGCAGCTTGGGCGGTAGTTCCTACAATGAGCAGTTCTTC.

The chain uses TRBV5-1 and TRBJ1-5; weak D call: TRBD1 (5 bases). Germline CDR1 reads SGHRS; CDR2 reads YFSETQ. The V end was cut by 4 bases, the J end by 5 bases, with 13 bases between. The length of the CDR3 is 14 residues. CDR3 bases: TGCGCCAGCAGCCCGGGGCCGGGGGATCAGCCCCAGCATTTT. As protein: CASSPGPGDQPQHF. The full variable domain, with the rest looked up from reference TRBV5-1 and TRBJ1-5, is KAGVTQTPRYLIKTRGQQVTLSCSPISGHRSVSWYQQTPGQGLQFLFEYFSETQRNKGNFPGRFSGRQFSNSRSEMNVSTLELGDSALYLCASSPGPGDQPQHFGDGTRLSIL.

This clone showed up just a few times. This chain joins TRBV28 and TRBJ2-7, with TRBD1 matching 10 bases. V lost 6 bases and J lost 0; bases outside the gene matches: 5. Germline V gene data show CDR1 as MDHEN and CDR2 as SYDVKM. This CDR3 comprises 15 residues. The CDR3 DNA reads TGTGCCAGCAGGATGGGACAGGGGTTCTCCTACGAGCAGTACTTC. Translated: CASRMGQGFSYEQYF. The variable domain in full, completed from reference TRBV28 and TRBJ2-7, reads DVKVTQSSRYLVKRTGEKVFLECVQDMDHENMFWYRQDPGLGLRLIYFSYDVKMKEKGDIPEGYSVSREKKERFSLILESASTNQTSMYLCASRMGQGFSYEQYFGPGTRLTVT.

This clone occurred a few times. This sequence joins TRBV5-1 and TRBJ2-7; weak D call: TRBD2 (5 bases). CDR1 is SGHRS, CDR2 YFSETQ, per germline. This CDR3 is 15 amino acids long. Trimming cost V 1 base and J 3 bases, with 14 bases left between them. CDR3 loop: CASSLSSGANYEQYF. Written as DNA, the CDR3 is TGCGCCAGCAGCTTGTCCAGCGGAGCCAACTACGAGCAGTACTTC.

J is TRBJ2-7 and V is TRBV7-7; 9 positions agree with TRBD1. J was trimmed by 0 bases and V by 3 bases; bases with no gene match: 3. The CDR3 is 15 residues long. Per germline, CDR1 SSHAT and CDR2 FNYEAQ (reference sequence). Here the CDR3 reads CASSLNRGHSYEQYF. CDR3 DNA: TGTGCCAGCAGCTTGAACAGGGGGCACTCCTACGAGCAGTACTTC.

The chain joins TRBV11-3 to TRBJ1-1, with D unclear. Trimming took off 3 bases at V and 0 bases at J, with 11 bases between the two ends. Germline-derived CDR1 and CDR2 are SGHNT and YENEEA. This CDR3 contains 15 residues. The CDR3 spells CASSFEGLMNTEAFF. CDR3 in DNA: TGTGCCAGCAGCTTTGAGGGCCTGATGAACACTGAAGCTTTCTTT.

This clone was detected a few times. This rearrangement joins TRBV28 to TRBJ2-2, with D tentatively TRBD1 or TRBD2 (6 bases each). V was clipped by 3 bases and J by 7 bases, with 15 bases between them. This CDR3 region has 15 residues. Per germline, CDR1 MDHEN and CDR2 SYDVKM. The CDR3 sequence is CASSFTGGVVGELFF. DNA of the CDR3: TGTGCCAGCAGTTTTACCGGGGGCGTAGTCGGGGAGCTGTTTTTT.

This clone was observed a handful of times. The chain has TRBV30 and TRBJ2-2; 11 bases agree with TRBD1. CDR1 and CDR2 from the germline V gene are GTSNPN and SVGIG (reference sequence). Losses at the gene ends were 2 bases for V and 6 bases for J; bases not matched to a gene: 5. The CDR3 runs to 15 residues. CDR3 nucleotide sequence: TGTGCCTGGAGTCCGGGACAGGGGGACGCCGGGGAGCTGTTTTTT. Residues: CAWSPGQGDAGELFF.

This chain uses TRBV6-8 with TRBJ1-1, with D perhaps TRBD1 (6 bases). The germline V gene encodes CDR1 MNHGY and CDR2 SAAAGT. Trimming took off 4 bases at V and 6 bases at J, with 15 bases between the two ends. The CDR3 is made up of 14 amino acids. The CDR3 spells CASSFVYRAAEAFF. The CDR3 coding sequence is TGTGCCAGCAGTTTCGTATACAGGGCTGCTGAAGCTTTCTTT.

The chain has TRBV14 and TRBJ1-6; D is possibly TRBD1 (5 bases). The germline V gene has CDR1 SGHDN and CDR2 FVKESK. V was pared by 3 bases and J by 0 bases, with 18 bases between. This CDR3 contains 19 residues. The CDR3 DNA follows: TGTGCCAGCAGCCATCCTACGAGGGACGGGAGCTCCTATAATTCACCCCTCCACTTT. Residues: CASSHPTRDGSSYNSPLHF.

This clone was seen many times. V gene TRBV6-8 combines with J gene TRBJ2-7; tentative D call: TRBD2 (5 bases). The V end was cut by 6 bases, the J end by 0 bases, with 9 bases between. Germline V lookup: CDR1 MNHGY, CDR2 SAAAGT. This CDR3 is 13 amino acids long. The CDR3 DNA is TGTGCCAGCAGAGGTGGGAGCTCCTACGAGCAGTACTTC. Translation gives CASRGGSSYEQYF.

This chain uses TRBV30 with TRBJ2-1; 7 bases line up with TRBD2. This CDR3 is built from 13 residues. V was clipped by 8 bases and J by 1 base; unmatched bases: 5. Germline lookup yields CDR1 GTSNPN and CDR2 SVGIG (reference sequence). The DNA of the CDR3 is TGTGCCGGACTAGTTTCGTCCTACAATGAGCAGTTCTTC. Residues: CAGLVSSYNEQFF. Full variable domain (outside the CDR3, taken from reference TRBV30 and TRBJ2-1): SQTIHQWPATLVQPVGSPLSLECTVEGTSNPNLYWYRQAAGRGLQLLFYSVGIGQISSEVPQNLSASRPQDRQFILSSKKLLLSDSGFYLCAGLVSSYNEQFFGPGTRLTVL.

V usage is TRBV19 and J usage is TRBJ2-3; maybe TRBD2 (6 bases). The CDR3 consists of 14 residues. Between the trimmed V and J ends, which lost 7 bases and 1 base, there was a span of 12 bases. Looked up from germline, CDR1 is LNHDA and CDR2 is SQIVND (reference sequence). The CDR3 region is CASNRGRGTDTQYF. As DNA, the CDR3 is TGTGCCAGTAATCGGGGGAGAGGCACAGATACGCAGTATTTT. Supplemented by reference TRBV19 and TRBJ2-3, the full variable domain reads DGGITQSPKYLFRKEGQNVTLSCEQNLNHDAMYWYRQDPGQGLRLIYYSQIVNDFQKGDIAEGYSVSREKKESFPLTVTSAQKNPTAFYLCASNRGRGTDTQYFGPGTRLTVL.

The CDR3 reads CAWVGDSPSYEQYF. The CDR3 nucleotides are TGTGCCTGGGTCGGGGACAGTCCCTCCTACGAGCAGTACTTC. The rearrangement uses TRBV30 and TRBJ2-7, with 7 bases lining up with TRBD1. V trimming: 5 bases; J trimming: 0 bases; junction bases outside the gene matches: 7. CDR1 is GTSNPN and CDR2 is SVGIG in the germline V gene (reference sequence). The CDR3 sequence is 14 residues long.

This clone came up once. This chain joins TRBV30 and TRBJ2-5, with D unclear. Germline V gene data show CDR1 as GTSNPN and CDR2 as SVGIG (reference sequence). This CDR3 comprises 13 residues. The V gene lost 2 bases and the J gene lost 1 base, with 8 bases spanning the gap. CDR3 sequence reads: CAWSFGGQETQYF. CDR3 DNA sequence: TGTGCCTGGAGTTTCGGCGGCCAAGAGACCCAGTACTTC.